This T cell receptor (beta chain) was identified in a study of blood T cells in healthy people across ages. Through a sample-barcoded 5' primer and a J-beta primer mix, a second PCR was run for about 6 to 12 cycles. MiXCR was run by TCRdb on the 5' RACE reads, yielding one entry per CDR3 protein. In the table there are 2 million or so distinct CDR3 sequences, 49% of which are singletons. Source material: blood. The sequence derives from a woman between 35 and 50 years old in good health.

CDR3 sequence: CASRYGGTSYNEQFF. The CDR3 DNA is TGTGCCAGCAGGTACGGGGGCACGTCCTACAATGAGCAGTTCTTC. This chain links TRBV28 with TRBJ2-1; D might be TRBD1 or TRBD2, each matching 6 bases. The CDR3 covers 15 residues. From germline, CDR1 is MDHEN and CDR2 SYDVKM. The V gene lost 6 bases and the J gene lost 1 base, with 13 bases spanning the gap. Looking up the rest from reference TRBV28 and TRBJ2-1 gives the full variable domain: DVKVTQSSRYLVKRTGEKVFLECVQDMDHENMFWYRQDPGLGLRLIYFSYDVKMKEKGDIPEGYSVSREKKERFSLILESASTNQTSMYLCASRYGGTSYNEQFFGPGTRLTVL.